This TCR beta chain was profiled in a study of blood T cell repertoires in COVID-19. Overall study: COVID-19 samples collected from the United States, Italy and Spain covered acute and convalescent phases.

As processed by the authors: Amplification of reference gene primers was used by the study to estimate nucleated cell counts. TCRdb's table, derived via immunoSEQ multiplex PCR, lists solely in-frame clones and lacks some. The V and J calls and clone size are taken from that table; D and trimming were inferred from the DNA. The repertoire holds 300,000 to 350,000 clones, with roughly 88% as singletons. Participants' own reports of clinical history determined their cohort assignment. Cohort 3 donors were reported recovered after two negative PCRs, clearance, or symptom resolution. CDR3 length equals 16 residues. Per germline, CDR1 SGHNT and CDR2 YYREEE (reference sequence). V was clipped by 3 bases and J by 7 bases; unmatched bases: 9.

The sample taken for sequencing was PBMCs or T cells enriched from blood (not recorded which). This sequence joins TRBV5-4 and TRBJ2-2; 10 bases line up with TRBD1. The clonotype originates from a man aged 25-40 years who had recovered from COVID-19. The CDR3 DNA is TGTGCCAGCAGCTCCCCCGGGACAGGGGTCGACGGGGAGCTGTTTTTT. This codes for CASSSPGTGVDGELFF.